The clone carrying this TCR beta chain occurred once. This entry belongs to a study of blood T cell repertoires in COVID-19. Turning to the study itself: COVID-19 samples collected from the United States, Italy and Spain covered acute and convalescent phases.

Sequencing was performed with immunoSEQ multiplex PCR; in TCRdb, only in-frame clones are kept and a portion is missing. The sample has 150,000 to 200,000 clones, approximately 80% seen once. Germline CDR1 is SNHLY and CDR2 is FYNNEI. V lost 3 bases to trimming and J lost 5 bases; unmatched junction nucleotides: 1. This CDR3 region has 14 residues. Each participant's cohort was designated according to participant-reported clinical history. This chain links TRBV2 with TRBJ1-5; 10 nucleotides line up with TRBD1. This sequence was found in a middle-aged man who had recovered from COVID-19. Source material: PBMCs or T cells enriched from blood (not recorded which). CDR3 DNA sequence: TGTGCCAGCAGTGAGGACAGGGGGGATCAGCCCCAGCATTTT. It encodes CASSEDRGDQPQHF.